This T cell receptor (beta chain) was captured in a study of T-cell memory formation after mild COVID-19. V gave up 6 bases and J gave up 10 bases, with 15 bases separating them. The CDR3 contains 12 residues. Germline V gives CDR1 SGHAT, CDR2 FQNNGV. In TCRdb, the 5' RACE reads were re-called with MiXCR into one record per CDR3 protein. The sample lists 250,000 to 350,000 distinct CDR3 sequences; around 16% were seen once. This clonotype was detected only a few times. Sequencing used PBMCs or a T cell subset sorted from them (not recorded which). The receptor was isolated from a young man who had mild COVID-19 (a few samples of this study predate the infection). Cell type and time point are not known. The gene calls are TRBV11-2 and TRBJ1-1; D remains ambiguous. Here the CDR3 DNA reads TGTGCCAGCAGGACTCTGGGAGAAGGAGCTTTCTTT. Its translation is CASRTLGEGAFF.